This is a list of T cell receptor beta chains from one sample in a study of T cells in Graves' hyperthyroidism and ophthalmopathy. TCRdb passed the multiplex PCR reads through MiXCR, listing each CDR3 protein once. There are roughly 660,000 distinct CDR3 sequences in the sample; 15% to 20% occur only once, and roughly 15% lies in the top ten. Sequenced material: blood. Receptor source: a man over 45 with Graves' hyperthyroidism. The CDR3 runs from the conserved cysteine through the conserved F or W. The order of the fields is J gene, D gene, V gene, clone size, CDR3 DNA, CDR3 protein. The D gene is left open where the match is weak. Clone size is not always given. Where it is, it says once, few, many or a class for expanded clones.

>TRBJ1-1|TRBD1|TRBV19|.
TGTGCCAGTAGTATAGATGGGACAGGGAACACTGAAGCTTTCTTT
CASSIDGTGNTEAFF
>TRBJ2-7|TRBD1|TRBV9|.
TGTGCCAGCGGCCGACCGGGACAGGGATTTAGCGAGCAGTACTTC
CASGRPGQGFSEQYF
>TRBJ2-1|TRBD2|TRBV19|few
TGTGCCAGTAGTCCCGGGACTAGCGGGAGTGAGGATGAGCAGTTCTTC
CASSPGTSGSEDEQFF
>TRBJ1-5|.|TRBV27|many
TGTGCCAGCAGTTTATCAACCTCACAGCGGCAGCCCCAGCATTTT
CASSLSTSQRQPQHF
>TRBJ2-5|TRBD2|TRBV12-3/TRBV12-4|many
TGTGCCAGCAGTTCAGAAACGACTAGCGACGGGACCCAGTACTTC
CASSSETTSDGTQYF
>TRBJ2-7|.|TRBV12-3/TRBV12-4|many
TGTGCCAGCAGTTTATATTCTGGGTACTCCTACGAGCAGTACTTC
CASSLYSGYSYEQYF
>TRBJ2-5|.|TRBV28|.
TGTGCCACCTACCTACTCACAGGGTCGGGAGAGACCCAGTACTTC
CATYLLTGSGETQYF
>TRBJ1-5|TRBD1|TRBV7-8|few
TGTGCCAGCAGACCGGGACAGGAGAATCAGCCCCAGCATTTT
CASRPGQENQPQHF
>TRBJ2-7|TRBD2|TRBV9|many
TGTGCCAGCAGCGAGAGACTAGCGGGATGGTACGAGCAGTACTTC
CASSERLAGWYEQYF
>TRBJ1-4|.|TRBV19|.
TGTGCCAGTAGTATAGCGGATACAGGTGATGAAAAACTGTTTTTT
CASSIADTGDEKLFF
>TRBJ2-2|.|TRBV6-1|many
TGTGCCAGTGGCAGGGGCCTGAACACCGGGGAGCTGTTTTTT
CASGRGLNTGELFF
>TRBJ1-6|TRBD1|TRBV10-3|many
TGTGCCATCAGTAGGCAGGGGGCAGATAATTCACCCCTCCACTTT
CAISRQGADNSPLHF
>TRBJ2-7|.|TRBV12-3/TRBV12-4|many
TGTGCCAGCAGTCCCGGGATTACTCGCTACGAGCAGTACTTC
CASSPGITRYEQYF
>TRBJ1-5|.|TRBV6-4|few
TGTGCCAGCAGTGAGGTACAAGGGCCAAATCAGCCCCAGCATTTT
CASSEVQGPNQPQHF
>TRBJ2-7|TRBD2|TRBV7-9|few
TGTGCCAGCAGCCTGTATAGCGGGAGAAGTGGCGAGCAGTACTTC
CASSLYSGRSGEQYF
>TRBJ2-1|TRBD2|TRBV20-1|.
TGCAGTGCTAGTAGTATGGTCGGGACTAGCGGGACGCCCTACAATGAGCAGTTCTTC
CSASSMVGTSGTPYNEQFF
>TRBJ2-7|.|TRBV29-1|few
TGCAGCGTTGAAGACGCAGCCAGGGATGATGAGCAGTACTTC
CSVEDAARDDEQYF
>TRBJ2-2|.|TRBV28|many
TGTGCCAGCAGTCACCGGGACATTTTCACCGGGGAGCTGTTTTTT
CASSHRDIFTGELFF
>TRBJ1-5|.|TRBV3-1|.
TGTGCCAGCAGCCCAAGGGGTGGGCCCCAGCATTTT
CASSPRGGPQHF
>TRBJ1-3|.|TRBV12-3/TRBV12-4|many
TGTGCCATTACGAACCGGGACAAGCTCTCTGGAAACACCATATATTTT
CAITNRDKLSGNTIYF
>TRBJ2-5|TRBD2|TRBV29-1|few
TGCAGCGGGGGGGAGTTACTAGCGGGAGAGGAGACCCAGTACTTC
CSGGELLAGEETQYF
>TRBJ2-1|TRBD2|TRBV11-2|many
TGTGCCAGCAGCGATAGGTCCCCAGCGGGATGGCGAAATGAGCAGTTCTTC
CASSDRSPAGWRNEQFF
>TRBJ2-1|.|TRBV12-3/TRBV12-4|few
TGTGCCAGCAGTGATCCGGGACTCCGCTCCTACAATGAGCAGTTCTTC
CASSDPGLRSYNEQFF
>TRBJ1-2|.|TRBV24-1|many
TGTGCCACCAGTGATTTTACGGGAGCGGGCTACACCTTC
CATSDFTGAGYTF
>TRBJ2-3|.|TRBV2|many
TGTGCCAGCAGTCGTCAGGCAGATACGCAGTATTTT
CASSRQADTQYF
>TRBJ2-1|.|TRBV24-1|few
TGTGCCACCAGTGATTTGCAAGCTACTTACAATGAGCAGTTCTTC
CATSDLQATYNEQFF